The clone carrying this TCR beta chain was counted a few times. The antigen is unknown. It was with 60 Vbeta and 13 Jbeta primers that the PCR ran. Clones were read by immunoSEQ multiplex PCR, and TCRdb kept only the in-frame ones, dropping some. The sample shows under 150,000 clones, roughly 79% of them seen only once. The sample belongs to a study of cytomegalovirus exposure and HLA in healthy donors. Study-level background: Ancestry clustering placed around four fifths of roughly 410 genotyped donors in the Caucasian-associated cluster.

Findings and limits, study-wide: In a later analysis, DRB1 alleles had the most associated TCRs; HLA-C alleles the fewest. The study reported that TCR beta sequences accurately predicted HLA-A and HLA-B alleles in most subjects.

Germline V CDR1 and CDR2: MDHEN, SYDVKM. The CDR3 extends over 14 amino acids. V lost 6 bases and J lost 0, with 11 bases in between. This receptor was obtained from a woman between 40 and 55 years old in good health and CMV-seronegative. Sequencing was done on a sample of PBMCs. The chain recombines TRBV28 with TRBJ1-1, with D possibly TRBD1 on 5 matching bases. The CDR3 nucleotides are TGTGCCAGCAGGCCCGGACACCTGAACACTGAAGCTTTCTTT. It specifies CASRPGHLNTEAFF.